Listed here is a single T cell receptor beta chain. No antigen is known for it. TCRdb fed the reads into MiXCR, producing one record per CDR3 protein. The sample holds a few hundred thousand distinct CDR3 sequences; over 7.5% are singletons and the top ten take approximately 4.7%. The CDR3 runs to 14 residues. With 6 bases removed from V and 3 bases from J, the gap between germline ends came to 13 bases. Germline V gene lookup returns CDR1 MDHEN and CDR2 SYDVKM. This specimen belongs to a study of T cell repertoires in cytomegalovirus infection. Turning to the study itself: Matching HLA type, along with CMV infection, was indicated by public TCR beta signatures. The study, taken as a whole, reports: Dominating the ex vivo response were HLA-C-restricted CMV-specific TCR beta clonotypes. There were carriers of CMV plus the relevant HLA, and cumulative public TCR beta family frequency identified them.

The sequence derives from a human donor in good health (CMV status not recorded). Some clones in this sample may be carry-over from other donors' samples. Sequenced material: PBMCs. The rearrangement joins TRBV28 to TRBJ2-3, with D possibly TRBD1 on 6 matching bases. DNA of the CDR3: TGTGCCAGCAGATACGACAGGAGAACAGATACGCAGTATTTT. Encoded protein: CASRYDRRTDTQYF.